This is a list of T cell receptor beta chains from one sample in a study of CD8 T cells in Susac syndrome. Using its own MiXCR run on the immunoSEQ multiplex PCR reads, TCRdb lists one record per CDR3 protein. Here the sample spans under 200,000 distinct CDR3 sequences, about 94% being singletons. The sequencing sample was made of CD4+ T cells from PBMCs. Source of these receptors: a human donor in good health. Both conserved end residues are part of each CDR3. The D gene is left open where the match is weak. The size of a clone is reported for some rows only, either as once, few or many, or as a class for expanded clones.

d_call	clone_size	v_call	j_call	cdr3_nt	cdr3_aa
TRBD2	-	TRBV4-3	TRBJ2-3	TGCGCCAGCAGTAGCGGGGGGCGTGCAGATACGCAGTATTTT	CASSSGGRADTQYF
TRBD2	-	TRBV7-2	TRBJ2-1	TGTGCCAGCAGTCGGACTAGCGGGGGACAGTTCTTC	CASSRTSGGQFF
TRBD1	-	TRBV6-5	TRBJ1-6	TGTGCCAGCAGATTACAGGGGTGGGATTCACCCCTCCACTTT	CASRLQGWDSPLHF
-	-	TRBV3-1	TRBJ1-1	TGTGCCAGCAGCCAAGACACGGGAGTGAACACTGAAGCTTTCTTT	CASSQDTGVNTEAFF
TRBD2	-	TRBV25-1	TRBJ2-1	TGTGCCAGCAGTAATCCGGGACTAATCAATGAGCAGTTCTTC	CASSNPGLINEQFF
-	-	TRBV3-1	TRBJ1-1	TGTGCCAGCAGACGGTACGGTAACACTGAAGCTTTCTTT	CASRRYGNTEAFF
TRBD1	-	TRBV24-1	TRBJ2-2	TGTGCCACCAAAGGGACAGGGGAGCGCGGCGGGGAGCTGTTTTTT	CATKGTGERGGELFF
-	-	TRBV11-2	TRBJ2-5	TGTGCCAGCAGCTTGTACCGGGACTGGGGGATGGAGACCCAGTACTTC	CASSLYRDWGMETQYF
TRBD2	-	TRBV29-1	TRBJ2-4	TGCAGCGTAACTAAACTAGCGGGGAAAAACATTCAGTACTTC	CSVTKLAGKNIQYF
-	-	TRBV7-2	TRBJ1-6	TGTGCCAGCAGCTTTGTGGAGGCTATGTCACCCCTCCACTTT	CASSFVEAMSPLHF
TRBD2	-	TRBV20-1	TRBJ2-1	TGCAGTGGACTAGCGGGTCACTACAATGAGCAGTTCTTC	CSGLAGHYNEQFF
-	once	TRBV6-2/TRBV6-3	TRBJ2-1	TGTGCCAGCAGTTACGGGGGATGGGTTAATGAGCAGTTCTTC	CASSYGGWVNEQFF
-	-	TRBV9	TRBJ1-6	TGTGCCAGCAGCGTAGGGAATAGGCTTTCACCCCTCCACTTT	CASSVGNRLSPLHF
TRBD1	once	TRBV5-1	TRBJ2-5	TGCGCCAGCAGTTCCGGGACAGGCATCCAAGAGACCCAGTACTTC	CASSSGTGIQETQYF
-	-	TRBV20-1	TRBJ1-2	TGCAGTGCTAGAGATCTGTTAGGCTACACCTTC	CSARDLLGYTF
-	-	TRBV20-1	TRBJ1-6	TGCAGTGCTAGGACAGGCTACAATTCACCCCTCCACTTT	CSARTGYNSPLHF
-	-	TRBV28	TRBJ1-1	TGTGCCAGCAGTTTAGGCGGTAGAATGAACACTGAAGCTTTCTTT	CASSLGGRMNTEAFF
TRBD1	-	TRBV5-1	TRBJ2-5	TGCGCCAGCAGCCCGGACAGGGTTGGCCAAGAGACCCAGTACTTC	CASSPDRVGQETQYF
-	few	TRBV12-3/TRBV12-4	TRBJ1-1	TGTGCCAGCAGGGGACGGAACACTGAAGCTTTCTTT	CASRGRNTEAFF
-	-	TRBV29-1	TRBJ2-3	TGCAGCGCCGGATCCCAGCTCACAGATACGCAGTATTTT	CSAGSQLTDTQYF
TRBD2	once	TRBV9	TRBJ2-1	TGTGCCAGCAGCGGCGGGACTATCAGCTACAATGAGCAGTTCTTC	CASSGGTISYNEQFF
-	once	TRBV6-5	TRBJ2-6	TGTGCCAGCAGTTACCTCGCAGGGCCTACCTCTGGGGCCAACGTCCTGACTTTC	CASSYLAGPTSGANVLTF
-	-	TRBV7-9	TRBJ2-5	TGTGCCAGCAGCCGGGAACAAGAGACCCAGTACTTC	CASSREQETQYF
-	-	TRBV7-9	TRBJ2-2	TGTGCCAGCAGCTCCGGGTTAGGGACGGCGACCACCGGGGAGCTGTTTTTT	CASSSGLGTATTGELFF
TRBD1	-	TRBV9	TRBJ1-6	TGTGCCAGCAGCGGCCGGGACAGATTGGATTCACCCCTCCACTTT	CASSGRDRLDSPLHF
-	-	TRBV29-1	TRBJ1-1	TGCAGCGCTAACAGGGTTGAGGACACTGAAGCTTTCTTT	CSANRVEDTEAFF
-	few	TRBV12-3/TRBV12-4	TRBJ2-3	TGTGCCAGCAGTTTACAGCGCACAGATACGCAGTATTTT	CASSLQRTDTQYF
-	-	TRBV3-1	TRBJ2-1	TGTGCCAGCAGCCCCCGGGACGGCAATCAGCAGTTCTTC	CASSPRDGNQQFF
-	-	TRBV6-6	TRBJ1-2	TGTGCCAGCAGTTACTTGTTAGGGGAAGTCTATGGCTACACCTTC	CASSYLLGEVYGYTF
-	-	TRBV30	TRBJ2-7	TGTGCCTGGAGTGTCGGCAGCTTCTACGAGCAGTACTTC	CAWSVGSFYEQYF
TRBD1	-	TRBV27	TRBJ1-4	TGTGCCAGCAGTCTTCAGGGGGCCGAAAAACTGTTTTTT	CASSLQGAEKLFF
TRBD1	-	TRBV29-1	TRBJ2-1	TGCAGCGTGCGGCGGGACAGGGGAGGGCAGTTCTTC	CSVRRDRGGQFF
-	-	TRBV12-3/TRBV12-4	TRBJ1-6	TGTGCCAGCAGTCCTCCGCTTTCACCCCTCCACTTT	CASSPPLSPLHF
TRBD2	-	TRBV7-2	TRBJ2-5	TGTGCCAGCAGCACGCGGACTAGTGTTGAGACCCAGTACTTC	CASSTRTSVETQYF
TRBD2	-	TRBV10-3	TRBJ2-3	TGTGCCATCAGTGAGACTAGCGGGGGGGCCAATACGCAGTATTTT	CAISETSGGANTQYF
-	-	TRBV4-3	TRBJ2-1	TGCGCCAGCAGCCAAACTAACAGCGTACACAATGAGCAGTTCTTC	CASSQTNSVHNEQFF
-	-	TRBV29-1	TRBJ2-5	TGCAGCGTTGAGACATACCTGACCCAGTACTTC	CSVETYLTQYF
-	-	TRBV7-2	TRBJ2-5	TGTGCCAGCAGCTTAAAAACGGGTCGAGAGACCCAGTACTTC	CASSLKTGRETQYF
-	-	TRBV4-3	TRBJ2-1	TGCGCCAGCAGCCAAGATCGTGGGGGTCGTGAGCAGTTCTTC	CASSQDRGGREQFF
TRBD2	-	TRBV15	TRBJ2-7	TGTGCCACCAGCAGGGGACTAGTTGTGTACGAGCAGTACTTC	CATSRGLVVYEQYF
TRBD1	-	TRBV5-4	TRBJ2-5	TGTGCCAGCAGCAAGGGACAGATCCAAGAGACCCAGTACTTC	CASSKGQIQETQYF
-	-	TRBV7-9	TRBJ1-5	TGTGCCAGCAGCTTAGGTCATAGCAATCAGCCCCAGCATTTT	CASSLGHSNQPQHF
-	-	TRBV7-9	TRBJ2-7	TGTGCCAGCAGCCAGCGCGGGACCCCCGAGTACTTC	CASSQRGTPEYF
-	-	TRBV7-2	TRBJ2-7	TGTGCCAGCAGCTTAGCGCTAGGACAGACATACGAGCAGTACTTC	CASSLALGQTYEQYF
TRBD2	-	TRBV9	TRBJ2-5	TGTGCCAGCAGCCGAACGGACGGAGGGGAGGGGGAGACCCAGTACTTC	CASSRTDGGEGETQYF